This entry lists 7 T cell receptor beta chains sequenced from one sample in a study of response to subunit inactivated influenza vaccine. A single record per CDR3 protein comes from TCRdb applying MiXCR to the RT-PCR reads. In the table there are a few hundred thousand distinct CDR3 sequences, 12% of which are singletons. Here the sequenced sample was non-naive T cells sorted from PBMCs, taken 14 to 15 days before vaccination. All receptors derive from a man aged 50-59 years who received an inactivated influenza vaccine.

This clonotype has only a few counts. The chain carries TRBV20-1 and TRBJ2-7; D is undetermined. The CDR3 contains 14 residues. Germline V gene data show CDR1 as DFQATT and CDR2 as SNEGSKA (reference sequence). The ends were cut back, 0 bases at V and 9 bases at J, with 18 bases in the middle. The CDR3 bases are TGCAGTGCTAGAGATCCCAGCGTCTACGATGTGCAGTACTTC. Amino acids: CSARDPSVYDVQYF.

This clonotype was detected only once. Its ends do not fully match the called genes, so a read error is possible. The V and J genes are TRBV12-3 or TRBV12-4 and TRBJ1-2, with D possibly TRBD1 on 6 matching bases. CDR3 length equals 18 residues. This CDR3 is CAISLGELGYFWTDGYTF. In DNA, the CDR3 is TGTGCCATCAGTTTAGGGGAATTAGGGTATTTTTGGACAGATGGCTACACCTTC.

The genes are TRBV6-1 and TRBJ2-4; 7 nucleotides agree with TRBD2. There are 13 residues in the CDR3. In germline, CDR1 is MNHNS, CDR2 SASEGT. Trimming at V came to 10 bases and at J to 3 bases, leaving 6 bases not matched to a gene. The CDR3 here is CATLGGGKNIQYF. The CDR3 coding sequence is TGTGCCACCCTGGGGGGGGGCAAAAACATTCAGTACTTC.

This clonotype occurred many times. The J gene is TRBJ1-5, the V gene TRBV28; D possibly corresponds to TRBD1 (6 bases). V lost 4 bases to trimming and J lost 6 bases, with 13 bases between them. CDR1 and CDR2 (germline): MDHEN, SYDVKM. This CDR3 spans 14 amino acids. The CDR3 DNA follows: TGTGCCAGCAGTTCTCTAGGACAGTCTCAGCCCCAGCATTTT. Protein sequence: CASSSLGQSQPQHF.

The chain has TRBV6-2 or TRBV6-3 and TRBJ1-1; maybe TRBD1 (6 bases). Germline CDR1 MNHEY, CDR2 SVGEGT. The V end lost 0 bases, the J end lost 4 bases, and 18 bases lay between the germline ends. The CDR3 length is 17 residues. DNA for the CDR3: TGTGCCAGCAGTTACTCGTGGGGGCTAGGGGGTTCCACTGAAGCTTTCTTT. Translated, it gives CASSYSWGLGGSTEAFF.

This clonotype has ten or more counts. The gene calls are TRBV18 and TRBJ2-7; 9 bases fit TRBD1. Germline lookup yields CDR1 KGHSH and CDR2 LQKENI. The CDR3 loop spans 15 amino acids. Trimming took 1 base from V and 0 from J; bases not matched to a gene: 1. The CDR3 nucleotides are TGTGCCAGCTCACCACGGGACAGGGCCTCCTACGAGCAGTACTTC. Translated: CASSPRDRASYEQYF.

In this sample, this clonotype turned up many times. The rearrangement joins TRBV20-1 to TRBJ1-1; no clear D gene. The CDR3 consists of 14 residues. With 4 bases removed from V and 2 bases from J, the gap between germline ends came to 14 bases. Per germline, CDR1 DFQATT and CDR2 SNEGSKA (reference sequence). CDR3 amino acids: CSATSMGRNTEAFF. The CDR3 DNA reads as TGCAGTGCTACGTCGATGGGCCGAAACACTGAAGCTTTCTTT.